This record concerns one TCR beta chain sequence. PCR amplification relied on 60 Vbeta primers (plus 13 Jbeta primers). Repertoires were generated with immunoSEQ multiplex PCR, while TCRdb's copy carries only in-frame clones and drops some. The table shows roughly 240,000 clones, with around 78% occurring only once. This record belongs to a study of cytomegalovirus exposure and HLA in healthy donors. The V end was cut by 8 bases, the J end by 5 bases, with 21 bases between. The CDR3 consists of 15 residues. CDR1 and CDR2 (germline): LNHDA, SQIVND (reference sequence). The chain uses TRBV19 and TRBJ1-2; a weak D match, TRBD1 (6 bases). This receptor was obtained from a boy between 10 and 17 years old in good health and CMV-seronegative. Sequencing was done on a sample of PBMCs. CDR3 nucleotide sequence: TGTGCCAGTGTAATGAGGACAGATAGTCTATATGGCTACACCTTC. It encodes CASVMRTDSLYGYTF.